This entry lists 22 T cell receptor beta chains sequenced from one sample in a study of T cell responses to AZD1222 COVID-19 vaccine. The data were produced by immunoSEQ multiplex PCR, yet TCRdb's version contains in-frame clones alone and is incomplete. The repertoire includes some 120,000 clones, around 88% of them detected once, and about 5% sits in the top ten. The starting material was peripheral blood, obtained on day 0 of AZD1222 vaccination. The origin of the receptors is an adult in good health.

The CDR3 DNA sequence: TGCAGCGCCCTATGGTGGGGGGATCACACAGATACGCAGTATTTT. This gives the protein CSALWWGDHTDTQYF. This chain connects TRBV29-1 to TRBJ2-3; TRBD2 is a possible D gene (6 bases). Trimming removed 7 bases from V and 2 bases from J, with 19 bases in between. Germline V gene lookup returns CDR1 SQVTM and CDR2 ANQGSEA. The CDR3 is 15 residues long.

The J gene is TRBJ1-1, the V gene TRBV7-2, with 9 bases matching TRBD1. Germline V CDR1 and CDR2: SGHTA, FQGNSA. The CDR3 sequence is 14 residues long. After removal of 2 bases from V and 5 bases from J, the junction contained 3 bases not matched to a gene. DNA for the CDR3: TGTGCCAGCAGCTTAACTGGGACAGGGACTGAAGCTTTCTTT. This encodes CASSLTGTGTEAFF.

The V and J genes are TRBV12-3 or TRBV12-4 and TRBJ2-7; TRBD1 is a possible D gene (6 bases). Trimming took 6 bases from V and 9 from J, leaving 18 bases between them. There are 13 residues in the CDR3. The CDR3 region is CASRLGDRFAQYF. CDR3 DNA: TGTGCCAGCAGATTGGGAGACAGGTTCGCGCAGTACTTC.

The chain employs TRBV5-6 and TRBJ1-2; D possibly corresponds to TRBD1 (5 bases). The germline gives CDR1 SGHDT, CDR2 YYEEEE. This CDR3 spans 13 amino acids. V was trimmed by 4 bases and J by 7 bases, leaving 14 bases between them. The CDR3 DNA is TGTGCCAGCAGCCCCCGGGGCGTGGGTGGCTACACCTTC. Translated: CASSPRGVGGYTF.

V and J are TRBV7-9 and TRBJ2-1, with D possibly being TRBD2 (6 bases). The CDR3 runs to 14 residues. Germline V gene data show CDR1 as SEHNR and CDR2 as FQNEAQ (reference sequence). V dropped 4 bases and J dropped 7 bases, with 14 bases sitting between them. The CDR3 spells CASSSSLAGNEQFF. The CDR3 DNA is TGTGCCAGCAGCTCCTCCCTTGCGGGGAATGAGCAGTTCTTC.

The gene calls are TRBV10-3 and TRBJ2-7; D may be TRBD1 or TRBD2 (7 bases each). The V end was cut by 3 bases, the J end by 5 bases, with 20 bases between. Germline assignment: CDR1 ENHRY and CDR2 SYGVKD. The CDR3 covers 16 residues. The CDR3 DNA reads as TGTGCCATCAGTGAACGCCTCAGGGGGGGTCACGACGAGCAGTACTTC. It is translated as CAISERLRGGHDEQYF.

This chain connects TRBV4-1 to TRBJ2-6; perhaps TRBD2 as D (5 bases). The CDR3 is 17 amino acids. Germline V gene data show CDR1 as MGHRA and CDR2 as YSYEKL. V lost 4 bases and J 0 bases, leaving 13 bases between the germline ends. In nucleotides, the CDR3 is TGCGCCAGCAGCCTTTCTTTGGGAGCCTCTGGGGCCAACGTCCTGACTTTC. Its protein is CASSLSLGASGANVLTF.

The chain carries TRBV18 and TRBJ2-5; a possible D gene is TRBD1 (6 bases). Germline CDR1 reads KGHSH; CDR2 reads LQKENI. The length of the CDR3 is 16 residues. V was pared by 2 bases and J by 4 bases, with 17 bases between. CDR3 loop: CASSPRARGGGETQYF. The CDR3 bases are TGTGCCAGCTCACCAAGGGCGCGAGGGGGTGGAGAGACCCAGTACTTC.

The J gene is TRBJ2-3, the V gene TRBV28; perhaps TRBD2 as D (6 bases). The CDR3 has 15 residues. The germline CDR1 and CDR2 sequences are MDHEN and SYDVKM. V lost 5 bases to trimming and J lost 4 bases, with 16 bases between them. The CDR3 spells CASSRRGYRADTQYF. The CDR3, as DNA: TGTGCCAGCAGTCGGAGGGGTTATCGGGCAGATACGCAGTATTTT.

This chain links TRBV18 with TRBJ2-5; D may match TRBD1 or TRBD2 (5 bases each). This CDR3 has 13 amino acids. The germline CDR1 and CDR2 sequences are KGHSH and LQKENI. V was pared by 3 bases and J by 2 bases, with 7 bases between. CDR3 protein: CASSPGVQETQYF. The CDR3 nucleotides are TGTGCCAGCTCACCGGGGGTTCAAGAGACCCAGTACTTC.

The gene calls are TRBV25-1 and TRBJ1-2, with D maybe TRBD1 (6 bases). CDR1 and CDR2 from the germline V gene are MGHDK and SYGVNS. The V end lost 5 bases, the J end lost 6 bases, and 16 bases lay between the germline ends. The CDR3 totals 14 residues. CDR3 DNA sequence: TGTGCCAGCAGTTCTTTCCAGGGGAGGGATGGCTACACCTTC. The encoded protein is CASSSFQGRDGYTF.

The chain has TRBV6-5 and TRBJ1-2, with D possibly matching TRBD1 (5 bases). CDR3 length: 14 residues. Deletions cut 6 bases from V and 4 bases from J, with 15 bases between. Germline-derived CDR1 and CDR2 are MNHEY and SVGAGI. This chain's CDR3 is CASRGERDFYGYTF. In DNA, the CDR3 is TGTGCCAGCAGGGGGGAAAGGGATTTCTATGGCTACACCTTC.

The chain employs TRBV2 and TRBJ1-4, with D uncertain. V was clipped by 7 bases and J by 3 bases, with 24 bases between them. CDR1 and CDR2 from the germline V gene are SNHLY and FYNNEI. The CDR3 runs to 18 residues. The CDR3 nucleotides read TGTGCCAGCACCGAAGGGTACTGGGAGTCCCGTGCTAATGAAAAACTGTTTTTT. It encodes CASTEGYWESRANEKLFF.

J is TRBJ1-1 and V is TRBV5-6; D not resolved. Trimming pared 1 base from V and 6 bases from J, leaving 13 bases between. CDR3 size: 14 residues. CDR1 is SGHDT and CDR2 is YYEEEE in the germline V gene. The CDR3 protein is CASSLTSLASEAFF. The CDR3 DNA is TGTGCCAGCAGCTTGACCTCCCTGGCGTCTGAAGCTTTCTTT.

The sample holds one count of this clone. Written as DNA, the CDR3 is TGTGCCACCAGCAGAGGGGATAGCGGGGTCACAGATACGCAGTATTTT. It codes for CATSRGDSGVTDTQYF. The V call is TRBV15, the J call TRBJ2-3; 8 bases align to TRBD2. CDR3 size: 16 residues. The trim removed 1 base at V and 2 bases at J, leaving 5 bases unmatched. Germline CDR1 reads LNHNV; CDR2 reads YYDKDF (reference sequence).

The chain has TRBV6-5 and TRBJ1-2; D remains ambiguous. V lost 8 bases and J 0 bases, leaving 10 bases between the germline ends. Germline CDR1 reads MNHEY; CDR2 reads SVGAGI. This CDR3 contains 13 residues. This chain's CDR3 is CASRTDPNYGYTF. The CDR3 coding sequence is TGTGCCAGCCGCACGGATCCTAACTATGGCTACACCTTC.

This clone was seen a few times. The CDR3 protein is CASSEERILNTEAFF. CDR3 DNA sequence: TGTGCCAGCAGCGAAGAGCGGATTCTGAACACTGAAGCTTTCTTT. This chain uses TRBV6-2 or TRBV6-3 with TRBJ1-1; D uncertain. The CDR3 covers 15 residues. Germline loops: CDR1 MNHEY, CDR2 SVGEGT. Trimming stripped 6 bases from V and 0 bases from J, with 14 bases between.

This sequence joins TRBV7-2 and TRBJ2-2, with TRBD1 identical over 7 bases. Trimming at V came to 8 bases and at J to 5 bases, leaving 8 bases not matched to a gene. From germline, CDR1 is SGHTA and CDR2 FQGNSA. This CDR3 contains 14 residues. The CDR3 region is CASCPTGWTGELFF. CDR3 in DNA: TGTGCCAGCTGCCCGACAGGGTGGACCGGGGAGCTGTTTTTT.

This chain links TRBV24-1 with TRBJ1-1; 8 positions match TRBD1. Germline V CDR1 and CDR2: KGHDR, SFDVKD. There are 18 residues in the CDR3. The junction had 19 bases not matched to a gene; V was cut back by 11 bases and J by 0 bases. The CDR3 here is CANPRRGLQGVMNTEAFF. The CDR3 DNA sequence: TGTGCCAACCCTCGCCGTGGGTTACAGGGGGTGATGAACACTGAAGCTTTCTTT.

This clone was observed a single time. The chain combines TRBV2 with TRBJ2-7; 8 bases match TRBD2. CDR1 SNHLY and CDR2 FYNNEI come from the germline V gene. Losses at the gene ends were 7 bases for V and 3 bases for J; bases not matched to a gene: 5. The CDR3 is made up of 13 amino acids. CDR3 loop: CASTLAGVYEQYF. In DNA form, the CDR3 reads TGTGCCAGCACGCTAGCGGGTGTCTACGAGCAGTACTTC.

The chain is built from TRBV5-8 and TRBJ1-2; 10 bases are a match to TRBD1. The CDR3 has 14 residues. CDR1 and CDR2 from the germline V gene are SGHTS and YDEGEE. Trimming cost V 1 base and J 8 bases; bases outside gene matches: 5. The CDR3 region is CASSLRQGALGYTF. The CDR3 nucleotides are TGTGCCAGCAGCTTGCGACAGGGGGCTTTGGGCTACACCTTC.

The gene calls are TRBV6-5 and TRBJ2-7, with 9 bases fitting TRBD1. Germline V gene sequence: CDR1 MNHEY, CDR2 SVGAGI. Trimming at V came to 6 bases and at J to 0 bases, leaving 6 bases not matched to a gene. CDR3 length: 15 residues. CDR3 sequence: CASRTGTGSSYEQYF. Written as DNA, the CDR3 is TGTGCCAGCAGGACCGGGACAGGGAGCTCCTACGAGCAGTACTTC.